Listed here are 15 T cell receptor beta chains from one sample, sequenced in a study of CD8 T cells in Susac syndrome. An input of roughly 0.5 to 1 ug of RNA was subjected to reverse transcription using random hexamers. TCRdb reprocessed the immunoSEQ multiplex PCR reads via MiXCR and lists one record per CDR3 protein. This table holds 250,000 or so distinct CDR3 sequences, just over 90% found once. Input material: CD4+ T cells from PBMCs. These receptors all stem from a human donor with multiple sclerosis.

The chain employs TRBV7-2 and TRBJ2-7; either TRBD1 or TRBD2 may fit D (6 bases each). V lost 3 bases, J lost 6 bases, and 15 bases lay in between. The CDR3 covers 14 residues. Germline CDR1 and CDR2: SGHTA and FQGNSA. DNA of the CDR3: TGTGCCAGCAGCTTCGGGGGCTCCCAACGCGAGCAGTACTTC. Translating it yields CASSFGGSQREQYF. The full variable domain, completed using reference TRBV7-2 and TRBJ2-7, is GAGVSQSPSNKVTEKGKDVELRCDPISGHTALYWYRQSLGQGLEFLIYFQGNSAPDKSGLPSDRFSAERTGGSVSTLTIQRTQQEDSAVYLCASSFGGSQREQYFGPGTRLTVT.

The rearrangement links TRBV3-1 to TRBJ2-4, with D perhaps matching TRBD1 (6 bases). Germline CDR1 is LGHDT and CDR2 is YNNKEL (reference sequence). The CDR3 has 16 amino acids. V lost 2 bases to trimming and J lost 6 bases, with 17 bases between them. As DNA, the CDR3 is TGTGCCAGCAGCCAACGGGGTGGGACAAGAGGAAACATTCAGTACTTC. Translating gives CASSQRGGTRGNIQYF.

J is TRBJ2-1 and V is TRBV6-1; TRBD2 aligns across 10 bases. The germline V gene has CDR1 MNHNS and CDR2 SASEGT. The CDR3 spans 14 residues. After removal of 7 bases from V and 4 bases from J, the junction contained 4 bases not matched to a gene. In DNA form, the CDR3 reads TGTGCCAGCACTGGTAGCGGGGGGTACAATGAGCAGTTCTTC. Its protein product is CASTGSGGYNEQFF.

The CDR3 region has the DNA TGTGCCAGCACCCAACGCCTAGCGGGAGCGTTCGGATTCTTC. Translation gives CASTQRLAGAFGFF. V and J are TRBV6-2 or TRBV6-3 and TRBJ2-1; 10 bases align to TRBD2. The CDR3 has 14 residues. Germline assignment: CDR1 MNHEY and CDR2 SVGEGT. V lost 7 bases to trimming and J lost 16 bases; unmatched junction nucleotides: 16.

The genes are TRBV27 and TRBJ2-5, with D uncertain. CDR1 and CDR2 (germline): MNHEY, SMNVEV (reference sequence). The CDR3 contains 14 residues. V gave up 5 bases and J gave up 5 bases, with 15 bases separating them. CDR3 loop: CASSPRAQGETQYF. In DNA form, the CDR3 reads TGTGCCAGCAGTCCAAGGGCCCAAGGGGAGACCCAGTACTTC.

The genes are TRBV4-1 and TRBJ2-7; D is unclear. The length of the CDR3 is 11 residues. Germline CDR1 and CDR2: MGHRA and YSYEKL. V was clipped by 1 base and J by 7 bases, with 5 bases between them. As DNA, the CDR3 is TGCGCCAGCAGCCAAGGAGTTGAGCAGTACTTC. Residues: CASSQGVEQYF.

The rearrangement links TRBV9 to TRBJ1-1; D is unclear. The V gene's germline CDR1 is SGDLS and CDR2 YYNGEE. The CDR3 loop spans 14 amino acids. Trimming took 0 bases from V and 10 from J, leaving 16 bases between them. The CDR3 sequence is CASSVGELTRPAFF. In DNA form, the CDR3 reads TGTGCCAGCAGCGTAGGTGAACTCACGAGACCAGCTTTCTTT.

Here the CDR3 DNA reads TGTGCCAGCAGCTTAATCCTTGGGGCAGGAAATGGCTACACCTTC. Translated, it gives CASSLILGAGNGYTF. The genes are TRBV7-9 and TRBJ1-2; a weak D match, TRBD1 (5 bases). Trimming cost V 2 bases and J 6 bases, with 16 bases left between them. The CDR3 length is 15 residues. CDR1 SEHNR and CDR2 FQNEAQ come from the germline V gene (reference sequence).

The V call is TRBV20-1, the J call TRBJ1-3; D may be TRBD1 (5 bases). The CDR3 runs 16 residues. V lost 5 bases, J lost 1 base, and 18 bases lay in between. The germline CDR1 and CDR2 sequences are DFQATT and SNEGSKA (reference sequence). CDR3 DNA: TGCAGTGCTGGGGTTCCGGAGGGGTTATCTGGAAACACCATATATTTT. It yields the protein CSAGVPEGLSGNTIYF.

The chain is built from TRBV6-1 and TRBJ1-1, with D maybe TRBD1 (6 bases). The CDR3 covers 18 residues. V lost 1 base and J lost 6, with 24 bases in between. Germline V gene sequence: CDR1 MNHNS, CDR2 SASEGT. CDR3: CASSEELTGWGKGAEAFF. The CDR3 DNA is TGTGCCAGCAGTGAAGAGCTAACCGGTTGGGGGAAGGGGGCTGAAGCTTTCTTT.

In this sample, this clonotype turned up once. The chain uses TRBV4-2 and TRBJ2-1, with 7 nucleotides matching TRBD1. The CDR3 sequence is 15 residues long. With 2 bases clipped from V and 7 bases from J, the junction kept 8 bases outside the gene matches. Per germline, CDR1 LGHNA and CDR2 YNFKEQ. The CDR3 sequence is CASSQLDRDGNEQFF. The CDR3 DNA reads as TGTGCCAGCAGCCAACTAGACAGGGATGGAAATGAGCAGTTCTTC.

The chain uses TRBV3-1 and TRBJ2-4; D may correspond to TRBD1 or TRBD2 (5 bases each). The V end lost 4 bases, the J end lost 6 bases, and 13 bases lay between the germline ends. Per the germline V gene, CDR1 is LGHDT and CDR2 is YNNKEL (reference sequence). The CDR3 is made up of 14 amino acids. The CDR3 protein is CASSPRPGLNIQYF. The CDR3 DNA follows: TGTGCCAGCAGCCCACGGCCGGGGCTAAACATTCAGTACTTC.

The chain employs TRBV5-1 and TRBJ2-4, with D uncertain. V lost 0 bases and J lost 0, with 7 bases in between. The CDR3 runs to 15 residues. Germline CDR1 reads SGHRS; CDR2 reads YFSETQ. CDR3 DNA: TGCGCCAGCAGCTTGGGGGCTCGAGCCAAAAACATTCAGTACTTC. It codes for CASSLGARAKNIQYF.

This clonotype was seen only once. The rearrangement joins TRBV4-1 to TRBJ2-1; a possible D gene is TRBD1 (5 bases). The V end was cut by 1 base, the J end by 0 bases, with 10 bases between. The CDR3 runs to 16 residues. Germline CDR1 reads MGHRA; CDR2 reads YSYEKL. The CDR3 sequence is CASSQVDIVSYNEQFF. The CDR3, as DNA: TGCGCCAGCAGCCAAGTGGACATTGTCTCCTACAATGAGCAGTTCTTC.

The chain links TRBV10-1 to TRBJ2-3, with 7 bases identical to TRBD1. Germline assignment: CDR1 WNHNN and CDR2 SYGVQD (reference sequence). The V and J ends lost 6 bases and 4 bases, in that order; junction bases with no gene match: 10. The CDR3 has 15 residues. The CDR3 DNA reads as TGCGCCAGCAGCGTCTTCACAGGGGATGCAGATACGCAGTATTTT. As protein: CASSVFTGDADTQYF.